This T cell receptor (beta chain) was sequenced for a study of T cells in Graves' hyperthyroidism and ophthalmopathy. General study points: It was a median approximately six months before onset that the model predicted ophthalmopathy.

RNA transcripts provided the source from which TCR beta CDR3 regions were amplified. The study used the HTBI primer set for a first-round RT-PCR of the TCR CDR3. TCRdb used MiXCR to reprocess the multiplex PCR reads, holding one entry per CDR3 protein. The repertoire consists of some 600,000 distinct CDR3 sequences, with over 11% occurring once and the leading ten covering roughly 6.2%. This clonotype was detected many times. Its target is unknown. The germline V gene encodes CDR1 SGDLS and CDR2 YYNGEE. The CDR3 extends over 13 amino acids. Trimming cost V 4 bases and J 4 bases, with 9 bases left between them.

This TCR was sampled from a woman in her 30s with Graves' hyperthyroidism that later progressed to Graves' ophthalmopathy. Sequencing used blood. The chain is built from TRBV9 and TRBJ1-5, with D possibly matching TRBD1 (6 bases). The CDR3 coding sequence is TGTGCCAGCAGCATAGGACAGAATCAGCCCCAGCATTTT. Translated, it gives CASSIGQNQPQHF.